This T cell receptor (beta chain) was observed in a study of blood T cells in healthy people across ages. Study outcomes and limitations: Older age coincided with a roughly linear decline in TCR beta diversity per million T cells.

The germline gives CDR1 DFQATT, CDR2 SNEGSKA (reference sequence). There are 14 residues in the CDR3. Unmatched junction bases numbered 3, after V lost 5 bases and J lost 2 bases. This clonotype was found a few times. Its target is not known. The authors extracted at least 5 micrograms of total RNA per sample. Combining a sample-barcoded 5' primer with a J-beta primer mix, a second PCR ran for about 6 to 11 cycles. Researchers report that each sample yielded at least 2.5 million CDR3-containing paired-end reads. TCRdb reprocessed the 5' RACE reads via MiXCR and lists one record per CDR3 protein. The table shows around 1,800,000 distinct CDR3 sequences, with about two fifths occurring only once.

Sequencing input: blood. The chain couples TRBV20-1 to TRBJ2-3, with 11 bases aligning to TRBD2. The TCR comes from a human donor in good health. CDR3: CSAPSGGITDTQYF. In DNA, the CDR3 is TGCAGTGCTCCTAGCGGGGGGATCACAGATACGCAGTATTTT.